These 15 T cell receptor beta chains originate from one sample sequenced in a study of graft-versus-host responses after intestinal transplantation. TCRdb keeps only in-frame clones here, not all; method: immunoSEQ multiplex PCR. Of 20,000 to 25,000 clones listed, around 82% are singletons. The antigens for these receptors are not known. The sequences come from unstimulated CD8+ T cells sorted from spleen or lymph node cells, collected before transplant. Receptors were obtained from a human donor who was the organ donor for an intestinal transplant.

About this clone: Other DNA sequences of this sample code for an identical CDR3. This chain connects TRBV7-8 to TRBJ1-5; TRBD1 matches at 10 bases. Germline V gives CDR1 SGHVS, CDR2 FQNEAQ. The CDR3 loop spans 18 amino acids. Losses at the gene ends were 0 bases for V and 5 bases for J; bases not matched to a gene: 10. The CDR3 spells CASSLAGPGQGWDQPQHF. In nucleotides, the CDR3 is TGTGCCAGCAGCTTAGCGGGGCCGGGACAGGGGTGGGATCAGCCCCAGCATTTT.

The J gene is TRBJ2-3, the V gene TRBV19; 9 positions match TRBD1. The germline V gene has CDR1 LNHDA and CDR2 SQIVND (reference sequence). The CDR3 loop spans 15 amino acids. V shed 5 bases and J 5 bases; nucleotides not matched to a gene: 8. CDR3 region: CASSSGQGLGDTQYF. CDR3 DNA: TGTGCCAGTAGTTCGGGACAGGGTTTAGGAGATACGCAGTATTTT.

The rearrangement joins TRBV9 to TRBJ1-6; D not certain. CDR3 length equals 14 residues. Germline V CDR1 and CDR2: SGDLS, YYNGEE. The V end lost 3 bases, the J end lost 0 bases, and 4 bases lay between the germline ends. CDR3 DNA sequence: TGTGCCAGCAGCGACAGCTCCTATAATTCACCCCTCCACTTT. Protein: CASSDSSYNSPLHF.

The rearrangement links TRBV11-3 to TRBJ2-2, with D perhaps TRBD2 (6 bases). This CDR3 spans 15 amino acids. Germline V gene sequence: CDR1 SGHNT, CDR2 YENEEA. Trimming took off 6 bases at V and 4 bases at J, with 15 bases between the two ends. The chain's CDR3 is CASRGLSEGTGELFF. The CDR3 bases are TGTGCCAGCAGAGGCCTCTCGGAGGGCACCGGGGAGCTGTTTTTT.

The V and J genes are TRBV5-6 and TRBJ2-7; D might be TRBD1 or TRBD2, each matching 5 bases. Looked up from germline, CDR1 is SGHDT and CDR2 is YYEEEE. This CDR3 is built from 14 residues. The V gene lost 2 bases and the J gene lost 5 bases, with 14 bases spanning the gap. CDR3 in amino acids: CASSFGGVMNEQYF. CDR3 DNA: TGTGCCAGCAGCTTTGGGGGAGTAATGAACGAGCAGTACTTC.

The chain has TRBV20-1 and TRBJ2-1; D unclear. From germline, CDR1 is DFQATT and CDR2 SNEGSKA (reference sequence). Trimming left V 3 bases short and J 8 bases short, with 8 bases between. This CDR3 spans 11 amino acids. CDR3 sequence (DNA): TGCAGTGCTAGTACCCGCGATGAGCAGTTCTTC. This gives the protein CSASTRDEQFF.

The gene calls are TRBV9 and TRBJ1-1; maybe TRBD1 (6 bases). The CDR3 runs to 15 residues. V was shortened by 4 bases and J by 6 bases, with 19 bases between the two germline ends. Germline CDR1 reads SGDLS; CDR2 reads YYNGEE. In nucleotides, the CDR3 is TGTGCCAGCAGCCTCCAACAGGGTGGAGGCGCTGAAGCTTTCTTT. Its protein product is CASSLQQGGGAEAFF.

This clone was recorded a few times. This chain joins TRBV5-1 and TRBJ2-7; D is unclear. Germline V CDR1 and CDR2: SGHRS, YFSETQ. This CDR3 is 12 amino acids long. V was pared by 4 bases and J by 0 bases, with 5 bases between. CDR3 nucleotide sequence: TGCGCCAGCAGCCATAGCTCCTACGAGCAGTACTTC. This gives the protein CASSHSSYEQYF. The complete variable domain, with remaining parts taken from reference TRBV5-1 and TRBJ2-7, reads KAGVTQTPRYLIKTRGQQVTLSCSPISGHRSVSWYQQTPGQGLQFLFEYFSETQRNKGNFPGRFSGRQFSNSRSEMNVSTLELGDSALYLCASSHSSYEQYFGPGTRLTVT.

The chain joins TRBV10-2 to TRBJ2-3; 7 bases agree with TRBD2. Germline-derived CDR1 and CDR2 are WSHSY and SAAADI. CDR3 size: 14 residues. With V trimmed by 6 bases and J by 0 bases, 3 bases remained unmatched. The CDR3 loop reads CASRGSGSTDTQYF. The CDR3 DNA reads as TGCGCCAGCAGAGGTAGCGGGAGCACAGATACGCAGTATTTT.

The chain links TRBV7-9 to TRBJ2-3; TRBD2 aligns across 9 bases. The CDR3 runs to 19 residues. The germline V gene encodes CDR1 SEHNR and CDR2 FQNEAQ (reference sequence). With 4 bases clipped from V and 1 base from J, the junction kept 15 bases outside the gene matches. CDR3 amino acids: CASSSPPRSGGPGTDTQYF. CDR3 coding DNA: TGTGCCAGCAGCTCGCCTCCTAGAAGCGGGGGGCCTGGCACAGATACGCAGTATTTT. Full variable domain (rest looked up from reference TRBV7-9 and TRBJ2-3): DTGVSQNPRHKITKRGQNVTFRCDPISEHNRLYWYRQTLGQGPEFLTYFQNEAQLEKSRLLSDRFSAERPKGSFSTLEIQRTEQGDSAMYLCASSSPPRSGGPGTDTQYFGPGTRLTVL.

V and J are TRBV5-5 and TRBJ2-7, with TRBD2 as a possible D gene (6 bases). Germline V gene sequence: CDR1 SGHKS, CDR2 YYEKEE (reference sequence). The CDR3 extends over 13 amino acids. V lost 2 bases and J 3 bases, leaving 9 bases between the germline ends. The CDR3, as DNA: TGTGCCAGCAGCTTCGGGACTGGCTACGAGCAGTACTTC. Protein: CASSFGTGYEQYF.

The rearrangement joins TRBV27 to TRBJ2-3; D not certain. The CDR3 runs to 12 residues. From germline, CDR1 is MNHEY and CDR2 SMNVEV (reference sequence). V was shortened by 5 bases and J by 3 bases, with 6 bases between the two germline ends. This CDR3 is CASSPQTDTQYF. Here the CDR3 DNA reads TGTGCCAGCAGTCCCCAGACAGATACGCAGTATTTT.

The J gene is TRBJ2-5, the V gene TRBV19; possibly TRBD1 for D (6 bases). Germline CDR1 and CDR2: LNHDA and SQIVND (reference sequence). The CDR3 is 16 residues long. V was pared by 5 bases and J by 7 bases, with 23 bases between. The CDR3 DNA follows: TGTGCCAGTAGTCCAAAAGGGGCCCACAGGGAAGGGACCCAGTACTTC. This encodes CASSPKGAHREGTQYF. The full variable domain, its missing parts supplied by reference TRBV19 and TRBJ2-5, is DGGITQSPKYLFRKEGQNVTLSCEQNLNHDAMYWYRQDPGQGLRLIYYSQIVNDFQKGDIAEGYSVSREKKESFPLTVTSAQKNPTAFYLCASSPKGAHREGTQYFGPGTRLLVL.

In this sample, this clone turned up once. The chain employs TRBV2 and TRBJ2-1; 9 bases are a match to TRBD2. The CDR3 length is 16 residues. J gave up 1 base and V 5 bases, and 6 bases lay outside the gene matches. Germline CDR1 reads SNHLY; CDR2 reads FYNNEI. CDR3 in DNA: TGTGCCAGCAGTTTTCCGACTAGCGGATCCTACAATGAGCAGTTCTTC. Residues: CASSFPTSGSYNEQFF.

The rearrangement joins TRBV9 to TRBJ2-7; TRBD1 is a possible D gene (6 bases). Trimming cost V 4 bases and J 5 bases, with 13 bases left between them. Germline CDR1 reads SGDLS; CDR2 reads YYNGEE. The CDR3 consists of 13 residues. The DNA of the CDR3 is TGTGCCAGCAGCCACGAGGGGGTCAACGAGCAGTACTTC. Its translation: CASSHEGVNEQYF.